This T cell receptor beta chain emerged from a study of blood T cell repertoires in COVID-19 (dated by TCRdb to about 2020). Background on the whole study: The collaborator samples originated in the United States, Italy and Spain and spanned the acute and convalescent phases of COVID-19. Deeply sampled blood TCRbeta repertoires from subjects exposed to, actively infected with, or recovered from COVID-19 were included in the dataset. The material from the prospective study consisted of cDNA or gDNA derived from T cells, B-cell-depleted T cells, or PBMCs. The sample metadata nearly always contained a de-identified subject ID, COVID-19 status, age in years and sex. Samples came from the ongoing ImmuneRACE study (first 160 participants) plus 1,254 subjects from 6 global collaborators. Where available, HLA class I and class II types were taken from metadata supplied by the sample provider and were not determined by assay-based typing. The repertoires were made available in a free public database intended to serve as a resource for research on the immune response to SARS-CoV-2. Summary of the overall study and its limitations: The amount of clinical and demographic metadata varied by source and participant and was provided uncurated.

TCRbeta CDR3 regions were amplified from genomic DNA by means of the immunoSEQ Assay, a bias-controlled multiplex PCR. The paper's processing steps were these. Within the assay, amplification of reference gene primers was used to estimate how many nucleated cells each sample contained. Sequence reads were collapsed and filtered to measure the absolute abundance of every unique TCRbeta CDR3 rearrangement. For each sample, productive Simpson clonality was calculated by taking the square root of Simpson's diversity index across productive rearrangements. TCRdb took this table from immuneACCESS and kept in-frame rearrangements with V and J called. Such tables lack part of the clones; where checked against another copy, unresolved V genes explain under half of the gap, and the rest is unexplained. The V and J calls and the clone size are those of that table, but D and trimming were determined from the DNA. In this sample the table shows 140,000 or so clones, roughly 84% of which occur a single time. Of the sample, 7.5% to 8.5% is held by the ten largest clones.

About this clone: The clone's antigen remains unknown. No qualities accompany the bases; no much larger clone lies one base away.

Cut back by 4 bases and 0 bases, the V and J ends lie 13 bases apart. The germline V gene yields SNHLY for CDR1 and FYNNEI for CDR2. Taken from cysteine to phenylalanine, the CDR3 has 15 residues. The entry retains the CDR3 DNA only, 45 bases that are in frame from base 1. Whole blood was collected in K2EDTA tubes by collaborating institutions according to the institutions' own protocols. For TCRbeta analysis, collaborator samples were shipped as frozen whole blood, as isolated PBMCs, or as DNA extracted from either sample type. The chain joins TRBV2 to TRBJ2-7, with no confident D gene call. Sequenced material: peripheral blood. The receptor comes from a human donor in a cohort sampled during active COVID-19. The DNA sequence is given as TGTGCCAGCAGTGGTGCCAGATTAAGCTCCTACGAGCAGTACTTC. Translated, this is CASSGARLSSYEQYF.